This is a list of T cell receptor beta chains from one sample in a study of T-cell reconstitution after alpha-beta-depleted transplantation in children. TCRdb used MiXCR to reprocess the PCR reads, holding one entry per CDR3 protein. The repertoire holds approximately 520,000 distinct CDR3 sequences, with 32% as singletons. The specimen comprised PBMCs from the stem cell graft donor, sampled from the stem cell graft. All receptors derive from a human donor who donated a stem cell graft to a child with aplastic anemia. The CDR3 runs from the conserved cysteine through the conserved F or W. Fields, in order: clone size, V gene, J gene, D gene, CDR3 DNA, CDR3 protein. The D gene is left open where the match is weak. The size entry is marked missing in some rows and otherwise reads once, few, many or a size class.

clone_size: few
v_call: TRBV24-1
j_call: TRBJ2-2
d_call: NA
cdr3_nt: TGTGCCACCAGTGATCCGCAGGTGGGCCCCGGGGAGCTGTTTTTT
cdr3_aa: CATSDPQVGPGELFF

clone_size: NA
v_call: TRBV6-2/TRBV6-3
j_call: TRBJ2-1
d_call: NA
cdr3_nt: TGTGCCAGCAGGTATCTACCGTTGGATGAGCAGTTCTTC
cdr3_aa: CASRYLPLDEQFF

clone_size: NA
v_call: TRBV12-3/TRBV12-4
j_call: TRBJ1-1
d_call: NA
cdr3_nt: TGTGCCAGCAGTTTAACGGGGGCGGAGAGCACTGAAGCTTTCTTT
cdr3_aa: CASSLTGAESTEAFF

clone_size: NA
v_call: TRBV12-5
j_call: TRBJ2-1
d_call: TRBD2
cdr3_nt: TGTGCTAGTGGTTTGGTACGACTTGGGACTAGCGGGAGGGCCCCATTAATTAATGAGCAGTTCTTC
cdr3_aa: CASGLVRLGTSGRAPLINEQFF

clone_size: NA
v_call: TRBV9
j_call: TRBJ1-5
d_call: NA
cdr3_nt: TGTGCCAGCAGCGTAGCTGGGGGCAGGGATAGCAATCAGCCCCAGCATTTT
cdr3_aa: CASSVAGGRDSNQPQHF

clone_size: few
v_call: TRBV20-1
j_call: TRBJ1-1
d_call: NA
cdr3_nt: TGCAGTGCTAAGGGACGTCCGGGGGGCACTGAAGCTTTCTTT
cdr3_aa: CSAKGRPGGTEAFF

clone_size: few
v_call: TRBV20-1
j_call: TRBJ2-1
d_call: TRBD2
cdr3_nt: TGCAGTGCTCCCCCCCCTAGCGGGAACAATGAGCAGTTCTTC
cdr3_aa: CSAPPPSGNNEQFF

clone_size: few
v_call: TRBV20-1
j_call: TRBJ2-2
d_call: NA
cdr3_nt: TGCAGTGCAGTCGGGAACACCGGGGAGCTGTTTTTT
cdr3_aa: CSAVGNTGELFF

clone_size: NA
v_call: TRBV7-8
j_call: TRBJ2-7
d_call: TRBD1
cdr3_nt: TGTGCCAGCAGCTCTACAGGGGGGCTCCTCGACGAGCAGTACTTC
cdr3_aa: CASSSTGGLLDEQYF

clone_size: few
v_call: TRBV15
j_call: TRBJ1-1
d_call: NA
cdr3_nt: TGTGCCACCAGCAGAGTTAGGGTCGACAGTGAAGCTTTCTTT
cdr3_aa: CATSRVRVDSEAFF

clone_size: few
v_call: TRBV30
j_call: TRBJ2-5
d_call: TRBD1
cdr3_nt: TGTGCCTGGAGTTTTACGGGACAGCTCCAAGAGACCCAGTACTTC
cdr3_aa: CAWSFTGQLQETQYF

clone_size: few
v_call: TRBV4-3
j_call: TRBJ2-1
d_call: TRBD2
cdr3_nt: TGCGCCAGCAGCCAAGCCCCGGGGGGGTCCAATGAGCAGTTCTTC
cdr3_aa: CASSQAPGGSNEQFF

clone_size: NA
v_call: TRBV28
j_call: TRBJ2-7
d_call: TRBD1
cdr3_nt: TGTGCCAGCAGTCTCACAGGGGCCGACTACGAGCAGTACTTC
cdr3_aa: CASSLTGADYEQYF

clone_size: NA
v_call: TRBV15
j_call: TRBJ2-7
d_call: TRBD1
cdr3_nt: TGTGCCACCAGCAGCACGACAGGGATTTTCTACGAGCAGTACTTC
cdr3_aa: CATSSTTGIFYEQYF

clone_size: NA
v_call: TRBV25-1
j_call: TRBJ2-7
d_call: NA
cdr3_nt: TGTGCCAGCAGTCAAAACAGACAGCCATCCTACGAGCAGTACTTC
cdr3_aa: CASSQNRQPSYEQYF

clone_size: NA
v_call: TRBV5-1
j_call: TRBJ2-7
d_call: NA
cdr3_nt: TGCGCCAGCAAGAAGACGGATACCTACGAGCAGTACTTC
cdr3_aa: CASKKTDTYEQYF

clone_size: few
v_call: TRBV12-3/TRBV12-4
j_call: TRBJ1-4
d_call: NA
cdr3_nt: TGTGCCAGCAGTTCGGAGGGTTTCTCTAATGAAAAACTGTTTTTT
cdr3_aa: CASSSEGFSNEKLFF

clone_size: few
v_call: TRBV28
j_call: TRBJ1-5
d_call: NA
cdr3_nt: TGTGCCAGCAGTATCCGACAGACGGGGAAAGATCAGCCCCAGCATTTT
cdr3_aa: CASSIRQTGKDQPQHF

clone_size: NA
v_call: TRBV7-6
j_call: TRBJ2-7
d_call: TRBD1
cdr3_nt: TGTGCCAGCAGCCTACAGGGGGGTATTAGCGAGCAGTACTTC
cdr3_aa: CASSLQGGISEQYF

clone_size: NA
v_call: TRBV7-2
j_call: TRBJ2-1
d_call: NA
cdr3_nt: TGTGCCAGCAGCCCTCGAACCTCCTACAATGAGCAGTTCTTC
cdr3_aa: CASSPRTSYNEQFF

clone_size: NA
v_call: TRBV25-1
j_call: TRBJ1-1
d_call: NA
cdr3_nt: TGTGCCAGCAGTGAATATAGCCCGAAGGACACTGAAGCTTTCTTT
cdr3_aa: CASSEYSPKDTEAFF

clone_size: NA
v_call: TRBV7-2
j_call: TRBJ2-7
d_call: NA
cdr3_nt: TGTGCCAGCAGCGTGACTATCTCCTACGAGCAGTACTTC
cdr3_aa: CASSVTISYEQYF

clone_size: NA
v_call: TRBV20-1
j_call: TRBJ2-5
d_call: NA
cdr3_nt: TGCAGTGCTCGATCGTGGGAGACCCAGTACTTC
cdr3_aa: CSARSWETQYF

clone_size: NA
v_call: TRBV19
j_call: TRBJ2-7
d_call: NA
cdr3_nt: TGTGCCAGTAGCCTTGACAGGCTTACCTACGAGCAGTACTTC
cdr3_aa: CASSLDRLTYEQYF

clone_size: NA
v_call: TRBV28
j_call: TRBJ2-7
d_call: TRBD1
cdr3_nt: TGTGCCAGCAGTTTTCGTGGACAGGGGAACGAGCAGTACTTC
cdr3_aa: CASSFRGQGNEQYF

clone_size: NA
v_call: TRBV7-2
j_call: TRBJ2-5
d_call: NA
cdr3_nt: TGTGCCAGCAGCTCGTCCGGGAACCCTCAGGAGACCCAGTACTTC
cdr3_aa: CASSSSGNPQETQYF

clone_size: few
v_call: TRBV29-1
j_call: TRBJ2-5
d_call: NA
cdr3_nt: TGCAGCGTTGAACAAGAGACCCAGTACTTC
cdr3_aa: CSVEQETQYF

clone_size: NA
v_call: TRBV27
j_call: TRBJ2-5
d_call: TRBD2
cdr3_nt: TGTGCCAGCAGTTTACAGCCTAGCGGGTTTCAAGAGACCCAGTACTTC
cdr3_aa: CASSLQPSGFQETQYF

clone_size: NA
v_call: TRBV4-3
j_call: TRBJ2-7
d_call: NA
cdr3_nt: TGCGCCAGCAGCCAAGATACGATAGCGCGAACCTACGAGCAGTACTTC
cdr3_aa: CASSQDTIARTYEQYF

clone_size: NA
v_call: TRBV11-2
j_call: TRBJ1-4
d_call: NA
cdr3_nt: TGTGCCAGCAGCTTAGGGGCGGGTGTTGGTAATGAAAAACTGTTTTTT
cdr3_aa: CASSLGAGVGNEKLFF

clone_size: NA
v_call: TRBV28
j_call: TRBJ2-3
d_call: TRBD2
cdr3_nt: TGTGCCAGCAGTTTGGTTCTAGCGGGAGGGTCGGCAGATACGCAGTATTTT
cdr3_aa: CASSLVLAGGSADTQYF

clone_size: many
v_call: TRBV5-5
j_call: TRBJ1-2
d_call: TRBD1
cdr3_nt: TGTGCCAGCAGCTTGGGGGCAACAGGGGCTGGCTACACCTTC
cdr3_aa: CASSLGATGAGYTF

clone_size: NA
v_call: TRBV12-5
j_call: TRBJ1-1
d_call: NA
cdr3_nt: TGTGCTAGTGGTTCAAACCCAGGAGTCAGGCGGAACACTGAAGCTTTCTTT
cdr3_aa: CASGSNPGVRRNTEAFF

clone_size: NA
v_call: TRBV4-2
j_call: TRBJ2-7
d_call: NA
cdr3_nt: TGTGCCAGCAGCCAAGCCTTGGGCCGATCCGACGAGCAGTACTTC
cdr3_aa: CASSQALGRSDEQYF

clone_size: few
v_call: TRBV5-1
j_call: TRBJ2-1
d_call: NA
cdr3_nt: TGCGCCAGCAGCTTGGAGGGCCATGAGCAGTTCTTC
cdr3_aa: CASSLEGHEQFF

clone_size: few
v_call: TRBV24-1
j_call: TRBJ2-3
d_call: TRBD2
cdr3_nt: TGTGCCACCAGTGACCCCACTAGCGGGAGTGGCACAGATACGCAGTATTTT
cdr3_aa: CATSDPTSGSGTDTQYF

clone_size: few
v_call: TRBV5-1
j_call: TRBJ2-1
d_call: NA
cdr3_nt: TGCGCCAGCAGCTTGGGGGGCGTCTACTCCTACAATGAGCAGTTCTTC
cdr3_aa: CASSLGGVYSYNEQFF

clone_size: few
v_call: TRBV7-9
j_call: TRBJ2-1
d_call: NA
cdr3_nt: TGTGCCAGCAGCTCGGGGGCGGTTTCCAATGAGCAGTTCTTC
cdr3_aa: CASSSGAVSNEQFF

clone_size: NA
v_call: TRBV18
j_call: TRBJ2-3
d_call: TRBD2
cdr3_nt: TGTGCCAGCTCACAACTGACTAGCATACAGACAGATACGCAGTATTTT
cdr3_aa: CASSQLTSIQTDTQYF

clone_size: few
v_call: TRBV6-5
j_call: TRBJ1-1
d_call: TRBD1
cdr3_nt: TGTGCCAGCAGTCACCGGGACAGGAACACTGAAGCTTTCTTT
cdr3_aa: CASSHRDRNTEAFF

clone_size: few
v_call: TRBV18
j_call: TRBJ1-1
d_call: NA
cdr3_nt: TGTGCCACCGAAATGGGGGTGAACACTGAAGCTTTCTTT
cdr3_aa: CATEMGVNTEAFF

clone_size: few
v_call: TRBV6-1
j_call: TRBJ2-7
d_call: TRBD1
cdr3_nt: TGTGCCAGCAGACCTAGGACAGGGGGGAATATATACGAGCAGTACTTC
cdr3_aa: CASRPRTGGNIYEQYF

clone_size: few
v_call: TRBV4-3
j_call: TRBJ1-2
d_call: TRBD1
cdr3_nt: TGCGCCAGCACCACCGGGACAGGGGCTTTATATGGCTACACCTTC
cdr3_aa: CASTTGTGALYGYTF

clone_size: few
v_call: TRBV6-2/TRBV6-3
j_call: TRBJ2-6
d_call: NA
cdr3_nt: TGTGCCAGCAGTTACGGGGCCGCCGGGGCCAACGTCCTGACTTTC
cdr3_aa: CASSYGAAGANVLTF

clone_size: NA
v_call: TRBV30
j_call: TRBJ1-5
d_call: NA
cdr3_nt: TGTGCCTGGAGTCATCCTTATAGCAATCAGCCCCAGCATTTT
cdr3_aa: CAWSHPYSNQPQHF